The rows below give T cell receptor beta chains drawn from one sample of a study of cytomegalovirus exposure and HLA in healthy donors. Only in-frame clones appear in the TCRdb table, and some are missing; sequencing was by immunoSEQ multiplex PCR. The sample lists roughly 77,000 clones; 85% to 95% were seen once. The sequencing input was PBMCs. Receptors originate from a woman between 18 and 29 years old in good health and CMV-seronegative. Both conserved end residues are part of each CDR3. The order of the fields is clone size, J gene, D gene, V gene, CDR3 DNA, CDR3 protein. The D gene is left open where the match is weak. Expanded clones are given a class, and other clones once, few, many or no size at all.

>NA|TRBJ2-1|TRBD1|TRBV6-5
TGTGCCAGCAGTTACACCGGGACAGGGAGGGTCCATGAGCAGTTCTTC
CASSYTGTGRVHEQFF
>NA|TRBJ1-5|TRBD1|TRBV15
TGTGCCACCAGCAGACCCCCTTGGGACAGGATACAGCCCCAGCATTTT
CATSRPPWDRIQPQHF
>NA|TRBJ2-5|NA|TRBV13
TGTGCCAGCAGCTTAAGGGGCGAGACCCAGTACTTC
CASSLRGETQYF
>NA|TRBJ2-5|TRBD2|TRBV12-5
TGTGCTAGTGGCCTTTCGGGCGGGAGAGGAGAGACCCAGTACTTC
CASGLSGGRGETQYF
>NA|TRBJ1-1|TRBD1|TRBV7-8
TGTGCCAGCACCCTTAGACAGGGTTTGCGAGCTGAAGCTTTCTTT
CASTLRQGLRAEAFF
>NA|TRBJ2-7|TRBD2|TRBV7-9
TGTGCCAGCAGCGAACTAGCGGGAGGCTACGCGGAGCAGTACTTC
CASSELAGGYAEQYF
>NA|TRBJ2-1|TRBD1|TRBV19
TGTGCCAGCCGACAGGGCTACAATGAGCAGTTCTTC
CASRQGYNEQFF
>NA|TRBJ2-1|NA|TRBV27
TGTGCCAGTAGATCCTACCCAGGGTACAATGAGCAGTTCTTC
CASRSYPGYNEQFF
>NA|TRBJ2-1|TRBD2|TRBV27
TGTGCCAGCAGTCATAGACTAGCGCGTAACCTCAATGAGCAGTTCTTC
CASSHRLARNLNEQFF
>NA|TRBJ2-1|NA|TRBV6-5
TGTGCCAGCAGTTTGACAGCTGGCGAGCAGTTCTTC
CASSLTAGEQFF
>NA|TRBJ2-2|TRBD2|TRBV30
TGTGCCGCACCGGGACTAGTAACCCGGGAGCTGTTTTTT
CAAPGLVTRELFF
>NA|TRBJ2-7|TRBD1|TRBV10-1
TGCGCCAGCAGTGAGGAGCAGGGGGCATACGAGCAGTACTTC
CASSEEQGAYEQYF
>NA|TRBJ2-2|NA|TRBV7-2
TGTGCCAGCAGCTCAACGAACACCGGGGAGCTGTTTTTT
CASSSTNTGELFF
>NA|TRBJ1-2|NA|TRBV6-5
TGTGCCAGCAGGAAGACAGGCCGAGGCTACACCTTC
CASRKTGRGYTF
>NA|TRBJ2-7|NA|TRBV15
TGTGCCACCAGCAGACCCAATTCCCCATCCGAGCAGTACTTC
CATSRPNSPSEQYF
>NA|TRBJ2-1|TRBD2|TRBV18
TGTGCCAGCTCGCTAGCGGGAGCTTTGGCCAATGAGCAGTTCTTC
CASSLAGALANEQFF
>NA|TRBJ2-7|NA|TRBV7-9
TGTGCCAGCAGCCCCTTGGGACTGGACTTC
CASSPLGLDF
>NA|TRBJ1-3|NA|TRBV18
TGTGCCAGCTCAGAACAGGGCCACTCTGGAAACACCATATATTTT
CASSEQGHSGNTIYF
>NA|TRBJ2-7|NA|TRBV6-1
TGTGCCAGCAGTGAGGCTGGGAGTCCGCCCTACGAGCAGTACTTC
CASSEAGSPPYEQYF
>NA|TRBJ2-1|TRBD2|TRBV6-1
TGTGCCAGCAGGAGACTAGCCAACAATGAGCAGTTCTTC
CASRRLANNEQFF
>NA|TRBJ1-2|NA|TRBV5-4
TGTGCCAGCAGCTTGGAAGACAGGTATGGCTACACCTTC
CASSLEDRYGYTF
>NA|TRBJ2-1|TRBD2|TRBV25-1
TGTGCCAGCAGTGAAGCGGGACTAGCGGGGACCTACAATGAGCAGTTCTTC
CASSEAGLAGTYNEQFF
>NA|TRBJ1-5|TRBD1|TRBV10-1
TGCGCCAGCAGTGAGCAAGGACAGGGTCAGCCCCAGCATTTT
CASSEQGQGQPQHF
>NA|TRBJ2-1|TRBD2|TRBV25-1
TGTGCCAGCACCAAGTCGGGACTAGCGGAACTCAATGAGCAGTTCTTC
CASTKSGLAELNEQFF
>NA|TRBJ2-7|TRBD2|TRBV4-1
TGCGCCAGCAGCCAAATTGTATTAATTGGGACTATCGGAGAGCAGTACTTC
CASSQIVLIGTIGEQYF
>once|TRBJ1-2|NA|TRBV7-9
TGTGCCAGCAGCTTATCCGGGGGGCGGGGGTATGGCTACACCTTC
CASSLSGGRGYGYTF
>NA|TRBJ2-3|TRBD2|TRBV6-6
TGTGCCAGCAGTCCAACTAGCGGGGGGGCAGATACGCAGTATTTT
CASSPTSGGADTQYF
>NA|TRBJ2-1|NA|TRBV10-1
TGCGCCAGCAGTGACCCGGGGTCAATGGGGGCTAAGCAGTTCTTC
CASSDPGSMGAKQFF
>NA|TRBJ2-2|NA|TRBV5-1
TGCGCCAGCAGCTTGGGACTAGCGAACACCGGGGAGCTGTTTTTT
CASSLGLANTGELFF
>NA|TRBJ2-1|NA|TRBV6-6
TGTGCCAGCAGTCGACAGACGACCCTCCCGGATGAGCAGTTCTTC
CASSRQTTLPDEQFF
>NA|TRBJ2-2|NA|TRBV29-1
TGCAGCGTTTCGGATCCCATAGGCGGGGAAAACACCGGGGAGCTGTTTTTT
CSVSDPIGGENTGELFF
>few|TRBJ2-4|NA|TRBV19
TGTGCCAGTAGCCCGCAAAGCCCAAACATTCAGTACTTC
CASSPQSPNIQYF
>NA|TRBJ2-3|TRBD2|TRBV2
TGTGCCAGCAGCTCCCCCCGGACTAGCGGGGGTACAGATACGCAGTATTTT
CASSSPRTSGGTDTQYF